These 22 T cell receptor beta chains were sequenced from one sample in a study of OX40 agonist ivuxolimab in advanced cancers. This table comes from immunoSEQ multiplex PCR, and its TCRdb copy is limited to in-frame clones, with some not included. The sample shows about 70,000 clones, around 86% of them seen only once. This sample comprised CD4+ or CD8+ T cells sorted from blood, obtained in a trial of the OX40 agonist ivuxolimab. Receptors were obtained from an adult with an advanced solid tumor such as melanoma, head and neck, liver or kidney cancer.

This chain connects TRBV19 to TRBJ1-5; D perhaps matches TRBD1 (5 bases). Germline-derived CDR1 and CDR2 are LNHDA and SQIVND (reference sequence). V lost 0 bases and J 3 bases, leaving 12 bases between the germline ends. The CDR3 sequence is 16 residues long. CDR3 DNA sequence: TGTGCCAGTAGTATAGAGGGATGGGGGAACAATCAGCCCCAGCATTTT. As protein: CASSIEGWGNNQPQHF.

The chain employs TRBV4-1 and TRBJ2-7, with 7 bases fitting TRBD2. Germline V gene sequence: CDR1 MGHRA, CDR2 YSYEKL. The CDR3 totals 16 residues. Unmatched junction bases numbered 10, after V lost 0 bases and J lost 5 bases. The CDR3: CASSQDRWRGRNEQYF. CDR3 nucleotide sequence: TGCGCCAGCAGCCAAGATAGGTGGCGGGGGAGAAACGAGCAGTACTTC.

The chain employs TRBV30 and TRBJ1-6; D is uncertain. Germline values: CDR1 GTSNPN, CDR2 SVGIG (reference sequence). The CDR3 contains 12 residues. V lost 6 bases, J lost 7 bases, and 10 bases lay in between. In DNA, the CDR3 is TGTGCCTGCGGACGGACCAATTCACCCCTCCACTTT. This sequence encodes CACGRTNSPLHF.

This clone was seen once. The J gene is TRBJ2-5, the V gene TRBV2; weak D call: TRBD2 (6 bases). The CDR3 is 14 amino acids. Trimming removed 5 bases from V and 2 bases from J, with 12 bases in between. The V gene's germline CDR1 is SNHLY and CDR2 FYNNEI. The CDR3 coding sequence is TGTGCCAGCAGTACCGGGACTCTACAAGAGACCCAGTACTTC. It specifies CASSTGTLQETQYF.

The V call is TRBV6-1, the J call TRBJ2-7; D is undetermined. Germline V CDR1 and CDR2: MNHNS, SASEGT. V was clipped by 6 bases and J by 5 bases, with 11 bases between them. This CDR3 is built from 12 residues. The CDR3: CASSGFGHEQYF. The CDR3 nucleotides are TGTGCCAGCAGCGGGTTTGGACACGAGCAGTACTTC.

This clone was seen more than once but under ten times. J is TRBJ1-1 and V is TRBV11-3, with D perhaps TRBD1 (5 bases). Germline V lookup: CDR1 SGHNT, CDR2 YENEEA. Between the trimmed V and J ends, which lost 6 bases and 4 bases, there was a span of 12 bases. CDR3 length: 13 residues. CDR3 region: CASRRFQGTEAFF. The CDR3 DNA is TGTGCCAGCAGACGGTTTCAGGGCACTGAAGCTTTCTTT.

This clone was counted once. The genes are TRBV2 and TRBJ1-1; 9 bases map to TRBD1. The V gene end was trimmed by 5 bases and the J gene end by 11 bases; junction bases not matched to a gene: 9. CDR3 length equals 13 residues. Germline CDR1 is SNHLY and CDR2 is FYNNEI. CDR3 protein: CASSTGGVSPAFF. CDR3 in DNA: TGTGCCAGCAGTACAGGGGGCGTTTCTCCCGCTTTCTTT.

The chain is built from TRBV5-1 and TRBJ2-7; 7 nucleotides agree with TRBD2. CDR3 size: 16 residues. CDR1 is SGHRS and CDR2 is YFSETQ in the germline V gene. Trimming cost V 1 base and J 2 bases; bases outside gene matches: 9. The CDR3 protein is CASSLSELARTYEQYF. The CDR3 DNA is TGCGCCAGCAGCTTGTCCGAACTAGCGCGAACCTACGAGCAGTACTTC.

This chain connects TRBV12-5 to TRBJ1-2; D perhaps matches TRBD1 (6 bases). This CDR3 comprises 14 residues. V was shortened by 5 bases and J by 8 bases, with 18 bases between the two germline ends. The germline V gene encodes CDR1 LGHNT and CDR2 FRNRAP. The CDR3 sequence: CASGRGTASRGYTF. CDR3 nucleotide sequence: TGTGCTAGTGGTAGGGGGACTGCGTCTCGGGGCTACACCTTC.

V is TRBV5-1 and J is TRBJ1-1; tentatively, D is TRBD1 (5 bases). The CDR3 extends over 15 amino acids. Germline loops: CDR1 SGHRS, CDR2 YFSETQ. Trimming pared 4 bases from V and 0 bases from J, leaving 13 bases between. The chain's CDR3 is CASSLRGNMNTEAFF. The CDR3 DNA sequence: TGCGCCAGCAGCCTGCGGGGGAATATGAACACTGAAGCTTTCTTT.

The V call is TRBV4-1, the J call TRBJ1-4; TRBD1 might be the D (6 bases). The CDR3 is 15 residues long. Germline lookup yields CDR1 MGHRA and CDR2 YSYEKL. V was trimmed by 1 base and J by 4 bases, leaving 10 bases between them. CDR3 in DNA: TGCGCCAGCAGCCAAGTACAGGGCAATAATGAAAAACTGTTTTTT. Translated: CASSQVQGNNEKLFF.

Regarding this clone: Germline and junction disagree at one end, which may indicate a read error. The V call is TRBV4-3, the J call TRBJ2-7; TRBD2 aligns across 8 bases. The CDR3 is 13 residues long. CDR1 and CDR2 from the germline V gene are LGHNA and YSLEER. CDR3 region: CASSQVYSGIQHF. The CDR3 region has the DNA TGCGCCAGCAGCCAAGTCTATAGCGGGATCCAGCACTTC.

The chain is built from TRBV7-3 and TRBJ2-7; 7 bases align to TRBD2. Trimming at V came to 3 bases and at J to 0 bases, leaving 5 bases not matched to a gene. From germline, CDR1 is SGHTA and CDR2 FQGTGA. There are 15 residues in the CDR3. The CDR3 nucleotides are TGTGCCAGCAGCTTGTCGGGGGGAACCTCCTACGAGCAGTACTTC. Amino acids: CASSLSGGTSYEQYF.

The chain is built from TRBV9 and TRBJ2-1; D ambiguous. Per germline, CDR1 SGDLS and CDR2 YYNGEE. Trimming took off 0 bases at V and 1 base at J, with 8 bases between the two ends. The CDR3 extends over 15 amino acids. The chain's CDR3 is CASSVGSGSYNEQFF. For the CDR3, the DNA is TGTGCCAGCAGCGTAGGAAGTGGTTCCTACAATGAGCAGTTCTTC.

The rearrangement links TRBV6-1 to TRBJ2-6; D gene ambiguous. Looked up from germline, CDR1 is MNHNS and CDR2 is SASEGT. The CDR3 is made up of 14 amino acids. The V and J ends lost 7 bases and 0 bases respectively, with 7 bases between them. CDR3 loop: CASTWGSGANVLTF. CDR3 nucleotides: TGTGCCAGCACATGGGGCTCTGGGGCCAACGTCCTGACTTTC.

This chain joins TRBV28 and TRBJ2-3; D gene unclear. CDR3 length equals 17 residues. The V end lost 1 base, the J end lost 0 bases, and 14 bases lay between the germline ends. Germline values: CDR1 MDHEN, CDR2 SYDVKM. Here the CDR3 reads CASSLSLTSTSTDTQYF. CDR3 in DNA: TGTGCCAGCAGTTTATCTCTGACTTCAACTAGCACAGATACGCAGTATTTT.

The chain is built from TRBV4-1 and TRBJ1-5; 7 positions agree with TRBD1. CDR3 length equals 16 residues. CDR1 is MGHRA and CDR2 is YSYEKL in the germline V gene. The ends lost 5 bases at V and 0 bases at J; junction bases unmatched: 7. The CDR3 reads CASSTGTVNSNQPQHF. The CDR3 coding sequence is TGCGCCAGCAGCACGGGGACAGTGAATAGCAATCAGCCCCAGCATTTT.

This chain connects TRBV5-5 to TRBJ1-2; possible D gene TRBD1, 6 bases. This CDR3 is built from 16 residues. Germline V gene lookup returns CDR1 SGHKS and CDR2 YYEKEE (reference sequence). The ends were cut back, 0 bases at V and 1 base at J, with 13 bases in the middle. CDR3 residues: CASSLALTGVNYGYTF. CDR3 DNA sequence: TGTGCCAGCAGCTTGGCCCTGACAGGCGTTAACTATGGCTACACCTTC.

The chain carries TRBV28 and TRBJ2-1, with D possibly TRBD2 on 6 matching bases. CDR1 is MDHEN and CDR2 is SYDVKM in the germline V gene. The CDR3 runs to 14 residues. Trimming took off 3 bases at V and 2 bases at J, with 8 bases between the two ends. CDR3 sequence: CASSLPGAYNEQFF. As DNA, the CDR3 is TGTGCCAGCAGTTTGCCGGGGGCCTACAATGAGCAGTTCTTC.

This clone was recorded a few times. The genes are TRBV18 and TRBJ2-7; TRBD1 agrees at 10 bases. Trimming cost V 5 bases and J 1 base; bases outside gene matches: 5. Germline V gives CDR1 KGHSH, CDR2 LQKENI. The CDR3 covers 15 residues. The CDR3 protein is CASSTGQGMSYEQYF. CDR3 bases: TGTGCCAGCTCAACGGGACAGGGGATGTCCTACGAGCAGTACTTC.

The chain couples TRBV6-1 to TRBJ2-3, with 10 nucleotides matching TRBD2. The V gene end was trimmed by 2 bases and the J gene end by 4 bases; junction bases not matched to a gene: 6. This CDR3 is built from 16 residues. Germline CDR1 and CDR2: MNHNS and SASEGT. DNA of the CDR3: TGTGCCAGCAGTGAAAGAGCGGGGGGGGCACCAGATACGCAGTATTTT. It translates to CASSERAGGAPDTQYF.

V and J are TRBV15 and TRBJ1-6, with TRBD1 as a possible D gene (6 bases). CDR1 and CDR2 from the germline V gene are LNHNV and YYDKDF (reference sequence). The CDR3 totals 15 residues. The germline V and J ends were trimmed by 0 bases and 10 bases, with 13 bases remaining between them. The CDR3 bases are TGTGCCACCAGCAGAGACGTACAGGGAAGCTCACCCCTCCACTTT. It encodes CATSRDVQGSSPLHF.